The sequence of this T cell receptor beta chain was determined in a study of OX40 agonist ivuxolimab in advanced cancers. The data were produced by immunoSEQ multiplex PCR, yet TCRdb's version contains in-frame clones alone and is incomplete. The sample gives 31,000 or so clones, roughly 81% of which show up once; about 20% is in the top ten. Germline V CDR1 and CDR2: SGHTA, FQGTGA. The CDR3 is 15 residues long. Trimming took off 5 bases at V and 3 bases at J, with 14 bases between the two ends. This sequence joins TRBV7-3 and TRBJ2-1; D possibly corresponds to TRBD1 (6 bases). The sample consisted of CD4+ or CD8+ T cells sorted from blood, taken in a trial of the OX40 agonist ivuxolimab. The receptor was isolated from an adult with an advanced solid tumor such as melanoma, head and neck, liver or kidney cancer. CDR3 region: CASSLGDTHYNEQFF. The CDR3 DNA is TGTGCCAGCAGCCTGGGGGACACCCACTACAATGAGCAGTTCTTC.